The 20 T cell receptor beta chains below were found in one sample sequenced in a study of T-cell reconstitution after alpha-beta-depleted transplantation in children. This sample's TCRbeta library carried unique molecular identifier barcodes. Each CDR3 protein is one row after TCRdb ran MiXCR on the PCR reads. The table has about 440,000 distinct CDR3 sequences, around two fifths seen once. Specimen: PBMCs, collected before TCRalphabeta/CD19-depleted stem cell transplant. The receptors here all came from a girl under 10 years old with aplastic anemia, due to receive a stem cell transplant.

The chain carries TRBV7-2 and TRBJ2-2; D might be TRBD1 or TRBD2, each matching 6 bases. Between the trimmed V and J ends, which lost 6 bases and 5 bases, there was a span of 16 bases. Germline CDR1 reads SGHTA; CDR2 reads FQGNSA. The CDR3 has 15 amino acids. CDR3 in DNA: TGTGCCAGCAGAAAAGGGGGGTGGCTTACCGGGGAGCTGTTTTTT. Translating it yields CASRKGGWLTGELFF.

This chain connects TRBV20-1 to TRBJ2-7; tentatively, D is TRBD2 (6 bases). Germline V lookup: CDR1 DFQATT, CDR2 SNEGSKA (reference sequence). The CDR3 is 15 residues long. Between the trimmed V and J ends, which lost 6 bases and 2 bases, there was a span of 20 bases. The CDR3 DNA follows: TGCAGTGCCGTCCCCCACTCCGGGGGAACCTACGAGCAGTACTTC. Translation gives CSAVPHSGGTYEQYF.

In this sample, this clonotype turned up a few times. V usage is TRBV5-1 and J usage is TRBJ2-5; D not resolved. This CDR3 has 14 amino acids. V was trimmed by 1 base and J by 0 bases, leaving 7 bases between them. Germline CDR1 and CDR2: SGHRS and YFSETQ. The CDR3 nucleotides read TGCGCCAGCAGCTTGACTCCCTACCAAGAGACCCAGTACTTC. It encodes CASSLTPYQETQYF.

V and J are TRBV12-3 or TRBV12-4 and TRBJ2-3; 8 bases agree with TRBD2. V was clipped by 6 bases and J by 5 bases; unmatched bases: 16. The CDR3 length is 17 residues. The CDR3 reads CASRKLAWRGAVDTQYF. As DNA, the CDR3 is TGTGCCAGCAGGAAACTAGCCTGGCGGGGGGCAGTAGATACGCAGTATTTT.

The chain links TRBV7-9 to TRBJ2-7, with 8 bases lining up with TRBD1. V was pared by 5 bases and J by 2 bases, with 5 bases of the junction left unmatched. The CDR3 has 14 amino acids. Germline CDR1 and CDR2: SEHNR and FQNEAQ (reference sequence). The chain's CDR3 is CASSPGQATYEQYF. Written as DNA, the CDR3 is TGTGCCAGCAGCCCGGGACAGGCCACCTACGAGCAGTACTTC.

This clonotype came up a few times. The rearrangement joins TRBV11-1 to TRBJ2-7; 9 nucleotides line up with TRBD1. V shed 4 bases, J shed 1 base, and the junction held 14 bases outside the gene matches. The CDR3 sequence is 18 residues long. Germline CDR1 reads SGHAT; CDR2 reads FQDESV (reference sequence). The CDR3 DNA is TGTGCCAGCAGCTCGTGGACCGGGGACAGGGTGATATCCTACGAGCAGTACTTC. As protein: CASSSWTGDRVISYEQYF.

This chain links TRBV5-5 with TRBJ2-1, with 9 bases aligning to TRBD2. J lost 7 bases, V lost 4 bases, and 12 bases had no gene match. CDR3 length: 16 amino acids. The germline V gene encodes CDR1 SGHKS and CDR2 YYEKEE (reference sequence). CDR3 in amino acids: CASSARGGGAWNEQFF. The CDR3 coding sequence is TGTGCCAGCAGCGCCCGGGGCGGGGGGGCATGGAATGAGCAGTTCTTC. Filled out from reference TRBV5-5 and TRBJ2-1, the complete variable domain reads DAGVTQSPTHLIKTRGQQVTLRCSPISGHKSVSWYQQVLGQGPQFIFQYYEKEERGRGNFPDRFSARQFPNYSSELNVNALLLGDSALYLCASSARGGGAWNEQFFGPGTRLTVL.

The J gene is TRBJ2-7, the V gene TRBV20-1; D is perhaps TRBD2 (5 bases). Trimming shortened V by 5 bases and J by 5 bases, and 16 bases separated the two germline ends. This CDR3 comprises 13 residues. Germline V gives CDR1 DFQATT, CDR2 SNEGSKA (reference sequence). The CDR3 loop is CSALPAWENEQYF. CDR3 bases: TGCAGTGCTTTACCGGCGTGGGAGAACGAGCAGTACTTC.

The chain employs TRBV6-5 and TRBJ2-2; D remains ambiguous. This CDR3 region has 15 residues. V lost 2 bases and J 3 bases, leaving 10 bases between the germline ends. The germline V gene has CDR1 MNHEY and CDR2 SVGAGI. This chain's CDR3 is CASSYGRPDTGELFF. The CDR3 DNA is TGTGCCAGCAGTTACGGCAGGCCGGACACCGGGGAGCTGTTTTTT.

This rearrangement joins TRBV27 to TRBJ1-5, with TRBD1 as a possible D gene (6 bases). V was clipped by 6 bases and J by 1 base, with 16 bases between them. Germline CDR1 reads MNHEY; CDR2 reads SMNVEV (reference sequence). CDR3 size: 16 residues. The CDR3 region has the DNA TGTGCCAGCAGGCCCATGGGGGGCATGAGCAATCAGCCCCAGCATTTT. Translating it yields CASRPMGGMSNQPQHF.

A few counts support this clonotype. The DNA for the CDR3 is TGTGCCAGCAGCTTCACTAGCGGGACTAGCACAGATACGCAGTATTTT. Its protein is CASSFTSGTSTDTQYF. The chain carries TRBV7-2 and TRBJ2-3, with 10 bases lining up with TRBD2. The CDR3 has 16 amino acids. Germline V gene data show CDR1 as SGHTA and CDR2 as FQGNSA. V shed 3 bases, J shed 0 bases, and the junction held 3 bases outside the gene matches.

This clonotype was detected many times. This chain joins TRBV7-7 and TRBJ2-1, with 7 nucleotides matching TRBD1. Unmatched junction bases numbered 3, after V lost 0 bases and J lost 4 bases. Germline V gene data show CDR1 as SSHAT and CDR2 as FNYEAQ (reference sequence). The CDR3 loop spans 15 amino acids. The CDR3 reads CASSLASTGYNEQFF. In nucleotides, the CDR3 is TGTGCCAGCAGCTTAGCCTCGACAGGGTACAATGAGCAGTTCTTC.

V is TRBV15 and J is TRBJ2-7; D not resolved. The CDR3 covers 13 residues. CDR1 is LNHNV, CDR2 YYDKDF, per germline (reference sequence). V lost 1 base and J 5 bases, leaving 9 bases between the germline ends. The CDR3 DNA is TGTGCCACCAGCAGAGTCGGCCGGGACGAGCAGTACTTC. Translating it yields CATSRVGRDEQYF.

The chain recombines TRBV13 with TRBJ1-1; maybe TRBD1 (6 bases). The CDR3 spans 15 residues. V gave up 5 bases and J gave up 8 bases, with 21 bases separating them. The germline CDR1 and CDR2 sequences are PRHDT and FYEKMQ (reference sequence). The CDR3 spells CASSPSGATILEAFF. The CDR3, as DNA: TGTGCCAGCAGCCCCTCGGGGGCGACCATTTTAGAAGCTTTCTTT.

The genes are TRBV25-1 and TRBJ2-1; 11 bases fit TRBD2. The length of the CDR3 is 14 residues. V trimming: 6 bases; J trimming: 8 bases; junction bases outside the gene matches: 6. Germline CDR1 and CDR2: MGHDK and SYGVNS. The CDR3 loop reads CASSPIAGGHEQFF. Written as DNA, the CDR3 is TGTGCCAGCAGCCCTATAGCGGGAGGGCATGAGCAGTTCTTC.

A few counts support this clonotype. The chain combines TRBV11-2 with TRBJ1-6; 8 nucleotides line up with TRBD1. In germline, CDR1 is SGHAT, CDR2 FQNNGV. The CDR3 runs 16 residues. With V trimmed by 1 base and J by 7 bases, 6 bases remained unmatched. The CDR3 sequence is CASSLGGQALNSPLHF. In DNA form, the CDR3 reads TGTGCCAGCAGCTTAGGGGGACAGGCGTTGAATTCACCCCTCCACTTT.

This clonotype has more than one count but fewer than ten. This sequence joins TRBV10-3 and TRBJ2-1, with D tentatively TRBD1 or TRBD2 (5 bases each). The germline V gene encodes CDR1 ENHRY and CDR2 SYGVKD. V lost 7 bases, J lost 6 bases, and 16 bases lay in between. The CDR3 runs 14 residues. The CDR3: CAIKGRTAGNEQFF. DNA for the CDR3: TGTGCCATCAAGGGGAGAACGGCCGGCAATGAGCAGTTCTTC.

The chain employs TRBV10-3 and TRBJ2-7; 10 bases are shared with TRBD1. Germline loops: CDR1 ENHRY, CDR2 SYGVKD. V was clipped by 2 bases and J by 5 bases; unmatched bases: 6. The CDR3 spans 15 residues. The CDR3: CAISETGQGGDEQYF. DNA of the CDR3: TGTGCCATCAGTGAGACTGGACAGGGGGGTGACGAGCAGTACTTC.

This clonotype was seen ten or more times. The chain links TRBV12-3 or TRBV12-4 to TRBJ1-5; the D gene is possibly TRBD1 (6 bases). V lost 1 base and J lost 5, with 9 bases in between. This CDR3 region has 14 residues. The CDR3 DNA reads TGTGCCAGCAGTTTAGGGACAGTTTATCAGCCCCAGCATTTT. Protein product: CASSLGTVYQPQHF.

The chain employs TRBV7-6 and TRBJ2-7; 8 positions agree with TRBD1. Per the germline V gene, CDR1 is SGHVS and CDR2 is FNYEAQ. The CDR3 consists of 13 residues. Losses at the gene ends were 5 bases for V and 5 bases for J; bases not matched to a gene: 5. Here the CDR3 reads CASSATGVNEQYF. For the CDR3, the DNA is TGTGCCAGCAGCGCGACAGGGGTTAACGAGCAGTACTTC. Looking up the rest from reference TRBV7-6 and TRBJ2-7 gives the full variable domain: GAGVSQSPRYKVTKRGQDVALRCDPISGHVSLYWYRQALGQGPEFLTYFNYEAQQDKSGLPNDRFSAERPEGSISTLTIQRTEQRDSAMYRCASSATGVNEQYFGPGTRLTVT.